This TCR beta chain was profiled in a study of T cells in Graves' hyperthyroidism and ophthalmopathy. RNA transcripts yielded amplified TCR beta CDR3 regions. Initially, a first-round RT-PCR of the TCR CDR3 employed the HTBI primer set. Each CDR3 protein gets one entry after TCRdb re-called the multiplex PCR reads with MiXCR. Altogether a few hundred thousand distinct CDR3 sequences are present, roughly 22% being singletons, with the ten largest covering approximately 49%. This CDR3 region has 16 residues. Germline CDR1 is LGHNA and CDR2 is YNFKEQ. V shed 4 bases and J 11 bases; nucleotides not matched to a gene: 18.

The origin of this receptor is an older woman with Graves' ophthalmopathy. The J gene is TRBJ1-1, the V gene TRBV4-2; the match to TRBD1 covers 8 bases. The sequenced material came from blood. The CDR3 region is CASSRTDSQGAEQAFF. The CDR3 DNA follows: TGTGCCAGCAGCCGAACAGACTCCCAGGGGGCGGAACAGGCTTTCTTT.